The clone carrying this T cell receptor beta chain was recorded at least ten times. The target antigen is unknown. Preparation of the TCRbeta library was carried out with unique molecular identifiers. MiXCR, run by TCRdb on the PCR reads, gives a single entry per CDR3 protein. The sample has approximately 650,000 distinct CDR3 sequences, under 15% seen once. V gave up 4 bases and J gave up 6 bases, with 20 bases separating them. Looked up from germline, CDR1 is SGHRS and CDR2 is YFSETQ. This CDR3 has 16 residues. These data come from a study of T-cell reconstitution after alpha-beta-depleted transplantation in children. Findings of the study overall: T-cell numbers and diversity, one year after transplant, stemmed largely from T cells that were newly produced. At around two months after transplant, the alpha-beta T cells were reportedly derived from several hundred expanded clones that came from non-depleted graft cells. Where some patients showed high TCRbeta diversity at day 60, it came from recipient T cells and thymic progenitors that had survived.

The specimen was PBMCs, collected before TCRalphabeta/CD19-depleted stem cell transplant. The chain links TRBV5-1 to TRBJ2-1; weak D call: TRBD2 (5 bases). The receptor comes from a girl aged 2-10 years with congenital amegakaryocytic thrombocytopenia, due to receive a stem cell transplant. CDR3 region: CASSQWSSGKGNEQFF. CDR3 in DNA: TGCGCCAGCAGCCAATGGAGCTCGGGAAAGGGCAATGAGCAGTTCTTC.